This is a list of T cell receptor beta chains from one sample in a study of T-cell reconstitution after alpha-beta-depleted transplantation in children. TCRdb reanalysed the PCR reads using MiXCR and keeps one entry per CDR3 protein. The table shows 60,000 to 85,000 distinct CDR3 sequences, with about a sixth occurring only once. The sample was PBMCs, mostly from graft donor cells, taken 360 days after TCRalphabeta/CD19-depleted stem cell transplant. The receptor source for this set is a male patient aged 2 to 10 who had a stem cell transplant for acute lymphoblastic leukemia, so the T cells may come from the graft donor. The conserved cysteine and the conserved F or W are not part of the CDR3 here. The order of the fields is V gene, CDR3 protein.

TRBV4-1 ASSQARTGSLEQY
TRBV7-9 ASSLRSRQGNSPLH
TRBV7-8 ASSLVPGANVLT
TRBV12-3/TRBV12-4 ASSLALLAVSYEQY
TRBV11-2 ASSILGSYEQY
TRBV12-3/TRBV12-4 ASSWDREVLGEQF
TRBV28 ASSLGGTDEKLF
TRBV6-5 ASSYSGSSLYEQY
TRBV7-9 ASSRTGTGYEQY
TRBV4-2 ASSHQDRGDSSYEQY
TRBV12-3/TRBV12-4 ASRPLYNEQF
TRBV4-2 ASSQDRAPMHEQY
TRBV10-3 AISNLRLAQSYEQY
TRBV5-1 ASSSQGAENTIY
TRBV7-2 ASSLRGLGEKLF
TRBV28 ASSLPGHPYEQY
TRBV20-1 SATGLAGTYNEQF
TRBV6-2/TRBV6-3 ASSYMREIYNEQF
TRBV9 ASSVVSPNNEQF
TRBV11-3 ASSLGAGGYNEQF
TRBV12-3/TRBV12-4 ASSSWGRDITYNEQF
TRBV20-1 SAWTSGRSDTQY
TRBV5-1 ASSKRTRTDTQY
TRBV29-1 SVYGRPRSGLAGGPGYEQY
TRBV3-1 ASSQEVLLTSGNNEQF
TRBV24-1 ATSDPGQGKNEQF